This T cell receptor (beta chain) comes out of a study of cytomegalovirus exposure and HLA in healthy donors. Points from the study as a whole: The classifier was said to identify cytomegalovirus status with high specificity and sensitivity.

The CDR3 is 19 amino acids. Germline V CDR1 and CDR2: SEHNR, FQNEAQ (reference sequence). This clone turned up a few times. Its specificity is not known. Germline is not matched at one junction end, which may reflect a read error. It was with 60 Vbeta and 13 Jbeta primers that the PCR ran. The assay was immunoSEQ multiplex PCR, and TCRdb's table has in-frame clones only and misses some. The sample has over 250,000 clones; about nine tenths are singletons. The genes are TRBV7-9 and TRBJ2-7, with 8 nucleotides matching TRBD1. The sequence came from a man aged 35 to 55 in good health and CMV-seropositive. The material sequenced was PBMCs. CDR3 coding DNA: TGTTCCAGCAGGCCACAGGAAGCCAGGGGGCCGTCGAATTACTACGAGCAGTACTTC. Amino acid sequence: CSSRPQEARGPSNYYEQYF.